The sample holds many counts of the clone carrying this T cell receptor beta chain. What it binds is not known. Regions amplified from RNA transcripts were the TCR beta CDR3 regions. With the HTBI primer set, the TCR CDR3 went through a first round of RT-PCR. TCRdb independently ran MiXCR on the multiplex PCR reads; one entry per CDR3 protein. The table has 530,000 or so distinct CDR3 sequences, roughly 24% seen once. This record belongs to a study of T cells in Graves' hyperthyroidism and ophthalmopathy. Overall study results and limits: In blood, most of the thyroid clonotypes expanded above 0.001 were also present.

Germline V CDR1 and CDR2: SGHRS, YFSETQ. This CDR3 is 17 amino acids long. V lost 4 bases and J lost 4; bases outside the gene matches: 14. The sample taken for sequencing was blood. The clonotype comes from a woman aged 30 to 39 with Graves' ophthalmopathy. The chain employs TRBV5-1 and TRBJ2-5, with 9 nucleotides matching TRBD1. The CDR3 protein is CASSAWGHGTGTETQYF. The DNA of the CDR3 is TGCGCCAGCAGCGCCTGGGGCCACGGGACAGGGACAGAGACCCAGTACTTC.